Listed here are 21 T cell receptor beta chains from one sample, sequenced in a study of cytomegalovirus exposure and HLA in healthy donors. The PCR employed 60 Vbeta primers together with 13 Jbeta primers. Using immunoSEQ multiplex PCR, the repertoire was profiled, and TCRdb retains in-frame clones only, with some absent. The table includes around 150,000 clones, under 90% detected once. The specimen was PBMCs. The receptors shown here come from a man in his late teens or twenties in good health and CMV-seronegative.

The chain recombines TRBV29-1 with TRBJ2-3, with D tentatively TRBD2 (6 bases). Between the trimmed V and J ends, which lost 6 bases and 4 bases, there was a span of 17 bases. The CDR3 covers 14 residues. Germline V gene lookup returns CDR1 SQVTM and CDR2 ANQGSEA. The CDR3 spells CSVKSGLGADTQYF. The CDR3 DNA reads TGCAGCGTGAAGTCGGGACTGGGGGCAGATACGCAGTATTTT.

The chain joins TRBV4-3 to TRBJ2-7, with 7 bases that match TRBD1. The germline gives CDR1 LGHNA, CDR2 YSLEER. The CDR3 is 15 amino acids. J gave up 3 bases and V 2 bases, and 7 bases lay outside the gene matches. CDR3 DNA: TGCGCCAGCAGCCAATACCTGCAGGGGGACTACGAGCAGTACTTC. Translated: CASSQYLQGDYEQYF.

The chain has TRBV6-1 and TRBJ1-5, with D tentatively TRBD1 (6 bases). The V gene's germline CDR1 is MNHNS and CDR2 SASEGT. This CDR3 is 17 amino acids long. V was trimmed by 4 bases and J by 6 bases, leaving 22 bases between them. CDR3 sequence reads: CASSAVVGAEEIQPQHF. CDR3 nucleotides: TGTGCCAGCAGTGCCGTTGTGGGGGCAGAGGAAATTCAGCCCCAGCATTTT.

The chain has TRBV4-1 and TRBJ2-5, with a weak D call TRBD1 (5 bases). CDR1 is MGHRA and CDR2 is YSYEKL in the germline V gene. Trimming stripped 0 bases from V and 1 base from J, with 12 bases between. The CDR3 has 16 residues. CDR3 amino acids: CASSQDQGPPQETQYF. The CDR3, as DNA: TGCGCCAGCAGCCAAGATCAGGGCCCCCCCCAAGAGACCCAGTACTTC.

This clone has a single count. The chain couples TRBV19 to TRBJ2-2; D not resolved. Germline V lookup: CDR1 LNHDA, CDR2 SQIVND (reference sequence). Trimming took 3 bases from V and 0 from J, leaving 14 bases between them. The CDR3 is made up of 17 amino acids. CDR3 in DNA: TGTGCCAGTAGTATTCAATTTCAGGCACCGAACACCGGGGAGCTGTTTTTT. It codes for CASSIQFQAPNTGELFF.

This chain uses TRBV7-3 with TRBJ2-7; 9 positions match TRBD2. V lost 3 bases, J lost 5 bases, and 5 bases stayed unmatched. The CDR3 spans 14 residues. CDR1 and CDR2 (germline): SGHTA, FQGTGA. DNA of the CDR3: TGTGCCAGCAGCTTCGGCGGGGGGGCCAACGAGCAGTACTTC. It translates to CASSFGGGANEQYF.

The V and J genes are TRBV7-2 and TRBJ2-7, with TRBD1 as a possible D gene (6 bases). With 3 bases removed from V and 6 bases from J, the gap between germline ends came to 15 bases. This CDR3 has 14 residues. CDR1 and CDR2 from the germline V gene are SGHTA and FQGNSA. CDR3 protein: CASSFQGKVGEQYF. In DNA, the CDR3 is TGTGCCAGCAGCTTCCAGGGGAAGGTTGGCGAGCAGTACTTC.

The rearrangement uses TRBV7-9 and TRBJ1-3; no clear D gene. Trimming cost V 11 bases and J 2 bases, with 7 bases left between them. This CDR3 has 11 amino acids. Germline V gene lookup returns CDR1 SEHNR and CDR2 FQNEAQ (reference sequence). CDR3 nucleotide sequence: TGTGCCGGCCGAACTGGAAACACCATATATTTT. As protein: CAGRTGNTIYF.

The V and J genes are TRBV6-5 and TRBJ1-5; no clear D gene. The CDR3 totals 13 residues. Trimming left V 0 bases short and J 6 bases short, with 6 bases between. CDR1 is MNHEY and CDR2 is SVGAGI in the germline V gene. The CDR3 spells CASSYSLSQPQHF. The CDR3 coding sequence is TGTGCCAGCAGTTACTCGCTGAGTCAGCCCCAGCATTTT.

V usage is TRBV19 and J usage is TRBJ1-2; 7 bases are a match to TRBD1. The germline V gene encodes CDR1 LNHDA and CDR2 SQIVND (reference sequence). J was trimmed by 3 bases and V by 7 bases; bases with no gene match: 14. This CDR3 is built from 16 residues. Here the CDR3 DNA reads TGTGCCAGTATTTATCGTCATGGACAGGTAGACTATGGCTACACCTTC. This translates into CASIYRHGQVDYGYTF. Full variable domain (rest looked up from reference TRBV19 and TRBJ1-2): DGGITQSPKYLFRKEGQNVTLSCEQNLNHDAMYWYRQDPGQGLRLIYYSQIVNDFQKGDIAEGYSVSREKKESFPLTVTSAQKNPTAFYLCASIYRHGQVDYGYTFGSGTRLTVV.

This clone came up a few times. V gene TRBV25-1 combines with J gene TRBJ1-4; TRBD1 aligns across 10 bases. Germline V gives CDR1 MGHDK, CDR2 SYGVNS. The CDR3 runs to 15 residues. The ends lost 3 bases at V and 8 bases at J; junction bases unmatched: 6. CDR3 sequence: CASSDGGTGAEKLFF. The CDR3 DNA sequence: TGTGCCAGCAGTGATGGGGGGACAGGGGCCGAAAAACTGTTTTTT. Combining the CDR3 with reference TRBV25-1 and TRBJ1-4 gives the whole variable domain EADIYQTPRYLVIGTGKKITLECSQTMGHDKMYWYQQDPGMELHLIHYSYGVNSTEKGDLSSESTVSRIRTEHFPLTLESARPSHTSQYLCASSDGGTGAEKLFFGSGTQLSVL.

A remark on this clone: Germline is not matched at one junction end, which may reflect a read error. The V gene is TRBV6-5, the J gene TRBJ1-1, with a tentative D call TRBD1 (6 bases). The germline gives CDR1 MNHEY, CDR2 SVGAGI. The CDR3 length is 14 residues. The DNA for the CDR3 is TGTGTCAGCAGTGCGGGGGCTGGGAACACTGAAGCTTTCTTT. The encoded protein is CVSSAGAGNTEAFF.

V and J are TRBV2 and TRBJ1-6, with D uncertain. V lost 3 bases to trimming and J lost 0 bases, with 9 bases between them. Germline V CDR1 and CDR2: SNHLY, FYNNEI. The length of the CDR3 is 16 residues. CDR3 sequence reads: CASSDTGSSYNSPLHF. The CDR3 DNA follows: TGTGCCAGCAGTGATACGGGTAGCTCCTATAATTCACCCCTCCACTTT.

About this clone: Other DNA sequences in this sample translate to the same CDR3. V usage is TRBV7-2 and J usage is TRBJ2-1; 7 bases map to TRBD2. CDR1 is SGHTA and CDR2 is FQGNSA in the germline V gene. The CDR3 runs to 15 residues. Germline trimming cut 1 base from V and 3 bases from J; bases unmatched to any gene: 3. This CDR3 reads CASSLGAGSYNEQFF. The CDR3 nucleotides are TGTGCCAGCAGCTTAGGAGCGGGGAGCTACAATGAGCAGTTCTTC.

This chain connects TRBV7-2 to TRBJ1-2; D remains unclear. This CDR3 contains 13 residues. The V gene's germline CDR1 is SGHTA and CDR2 FQGNSA. The V end was cut by 10 bases, the J end by 1 base, with 13 bases between. CDR3 in amino acids: CAIEDGVNYGYTF. The CDR3 coding sequence is TGTGCCATTGAGGACGGGGTTAACTATGGCTACACCTTC.

A single count supports this clone. The chain has TRBV6-5 and TRBJ1-5; D is undetermined. V was shortened by 6 bases and J by 3 bases, with 9 bases between the two germline ends. The CDR3 consists of 13 residues. CDR1 is MNHEY and CDR2 is SVGAGI in the germline V gene. CDR3 sequence: CASRTGNNQPQHF. CDR3 in DNA: TGTGCCAGCAGGACCGGGAACAATCAGCCCCAGCATTTT.

This rearrangement joins TRBV6-5 to TRBJ2-1, with 9 bases aligning to TRBD1. J was trimmed by 1 base and V by 5 bases; bases with no gene match: 3. The CDR3 length is 15 residues. Germline V gene data show CDR1 as MNHEY and CDR2 as SVGAGI. The CDR3 reads CASSVGTGSYNEQFF. The CDR3 bases are TGTGCCAGCAGTGTAGGGACAGGGTCCTACAATGAGCAGTTCTTC.

The chain uses TRBV19 and TRBJ2-5; D is possibly TRBD1 (6 bases). Trimming shortened V by 6 bases and J by 1 base, and 6 bases separated the two germline ends. The CDR3 extends over 12 amino acids. Germline V gene sequence: CDR1 LNHDA, CDR2 SQIVND (reference sequence). CDR3 in DNA: TGTGCCAGTAGGGACAGCCAAGAGACCCAGTACTTC. Translation gives CASRDSQETQYF.

The gene calls are TRBV6-6 and TRBJ2-1, with D maybe TRBD2 (5 bases). There are 12 residues in the CDR3. V lost 5 bases to trimming and J lost 9 bases, with 11 bases between them. Germline V gene sequence: CDR1 MNHNY, CDR2 SVGAGI (reference sequence). The DNA of the CDR3 is TGTGCCAGCAGTGGCCAGCGGTCTGAGCAGTTCTTC. It specifies CASSGQRSEQFF.

This rearrangement joins TRBV29-1 to TRBJ2-3; 8 bases map to TRBD1. J gave up 2 bases and V 5 bases, and 3 bases lay outside the gene matches. CDR1 and CDR2 (germline): SQVTM, ANQGSEA. The CDR3 is made up of 13 amino acids. The CDR3 loop is CSVPDRDTDTQYF. The CDR3 DNA reads TGCAGCGTTCCGGACAGGGACACAGATACGCAGTATTTT.

The table lists this clone with a count of one. The chain has TRBV28 and TRBJ2-7; TRBD1 is a possible D gene (6 bases). V gave up 7 bases and J gave up 1 base, with 11 bases separating them. Germline V CDR1 and CDR2: MDHEN, SYDVKM. This CDR3 contains 13 residues. In DNA, the CDR3 is TGTGCCAGCAAGACAGGTTCTTCCTACGAGCAGTACTTC. Its translation: CASKTGSSYEQYF.